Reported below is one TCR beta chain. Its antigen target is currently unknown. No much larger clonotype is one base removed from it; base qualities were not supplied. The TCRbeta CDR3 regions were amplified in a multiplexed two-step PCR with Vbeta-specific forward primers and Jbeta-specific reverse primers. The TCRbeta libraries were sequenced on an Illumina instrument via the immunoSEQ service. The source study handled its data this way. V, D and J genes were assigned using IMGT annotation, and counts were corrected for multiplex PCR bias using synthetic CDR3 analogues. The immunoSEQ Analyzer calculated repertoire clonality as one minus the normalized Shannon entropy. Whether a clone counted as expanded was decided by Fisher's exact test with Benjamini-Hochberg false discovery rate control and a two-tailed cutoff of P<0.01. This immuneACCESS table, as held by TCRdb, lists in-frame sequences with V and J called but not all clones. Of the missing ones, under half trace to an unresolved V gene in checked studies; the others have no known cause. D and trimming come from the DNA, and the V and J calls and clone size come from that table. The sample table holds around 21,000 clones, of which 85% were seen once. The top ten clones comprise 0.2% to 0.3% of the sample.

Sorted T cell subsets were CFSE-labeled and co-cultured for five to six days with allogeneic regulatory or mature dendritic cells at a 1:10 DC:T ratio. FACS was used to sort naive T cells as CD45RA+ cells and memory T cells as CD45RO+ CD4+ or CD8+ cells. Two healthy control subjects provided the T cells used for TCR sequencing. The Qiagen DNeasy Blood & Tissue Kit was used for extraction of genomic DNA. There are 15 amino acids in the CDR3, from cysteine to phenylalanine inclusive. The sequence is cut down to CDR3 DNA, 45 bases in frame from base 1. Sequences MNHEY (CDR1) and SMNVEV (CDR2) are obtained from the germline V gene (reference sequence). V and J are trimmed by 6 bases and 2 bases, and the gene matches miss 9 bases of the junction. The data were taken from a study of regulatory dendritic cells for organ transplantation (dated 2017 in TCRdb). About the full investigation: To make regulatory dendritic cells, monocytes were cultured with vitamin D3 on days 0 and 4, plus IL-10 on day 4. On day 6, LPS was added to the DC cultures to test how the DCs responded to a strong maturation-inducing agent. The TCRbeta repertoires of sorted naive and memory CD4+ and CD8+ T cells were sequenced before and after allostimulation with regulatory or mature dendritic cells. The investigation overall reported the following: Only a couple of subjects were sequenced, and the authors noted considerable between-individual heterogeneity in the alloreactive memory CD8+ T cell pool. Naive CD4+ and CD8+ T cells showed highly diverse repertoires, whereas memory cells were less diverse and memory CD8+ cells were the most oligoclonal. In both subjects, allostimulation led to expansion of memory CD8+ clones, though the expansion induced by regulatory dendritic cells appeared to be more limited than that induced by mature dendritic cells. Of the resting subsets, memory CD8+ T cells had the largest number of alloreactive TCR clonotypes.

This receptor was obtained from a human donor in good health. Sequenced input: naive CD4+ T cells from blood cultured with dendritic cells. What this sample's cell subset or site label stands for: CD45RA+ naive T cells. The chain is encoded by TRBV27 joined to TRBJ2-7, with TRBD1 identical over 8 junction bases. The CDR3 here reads CASRPGQGRTYEQYF. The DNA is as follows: TGTGCCAGCAGACCTGGACAGGGCAGAACCTACGAGCAGTACTTC.